What follows are 21 T cell receptor beta chains derived from one specimen sequenced in a study of T cell changes during pregnancy in multiple sclerosis. Clones were sequenced by immunoSEQ multiplex PCR, and TCRdb holds only the in-frame ones, with some missing. Here the sample spans tens of thousands of clones, about 90% being singletons. Sample: peripheral blood, taken in the second trimester of pregnancy. Receptors originate from a female donor with multiple sclerosis, enrolled in a pregnancy study.

The chain employs TRBV4-2 and TRBJ1-4, with D maybe TRBD1 (6 bases). CDR3 length equals 14 residues. Trimming took off 1 base at V and 8 bases at J, with 11 bases between the two ends. Germline values: CDR1 LGHNA, CDR2 YNFKEQ. This chain's CDR3 is CASSQGAGVEKLFF. The CDR3 DNA follows: TGTGCCAGCAGCCAAGGGGCAGGGGTAGAAAAACTGTTTTTT.

The chain recombines TRBV18 with TRBJ1-5; 7 bases fit TRBD1. The trim removed 1 base at V and 3 bases at J, leaving 6 bases unmatched. The CDR3 spans 16 residues. CDR1 KGHSH and CDR2 LQKENI come from the germline V gene. The CDR3 bases are TGTGCCAGCTCACCACAGGGGCAGGGGGACAATCAGCCCCAGCATTTT. Its protein is CASSPQGQGDNQPQHF.

The chain joins TRBV6-5 to TRBJ2-3, with 7 bases that match TRBD2. The CDR3 length is 14 residues. The junction had 5 bases not matched to a gene; V was cut back by 5 bases and J by 3 bases. In germline, CDR1 is MNHEY, CDR2 SVGAGI. The chain's CDR3 is CASSRGGATDTQYF. The CDR3 coding sequence is TGTGCCAGCAGTCGCGGGGGAGCAACAGATACGCAGTATTTT.

This chain links TRBV5-6 with TRBJ1-2; D remains unclear. There are 14 residues in the CDR3. V lost 1 base, J lost 4 bases, and 11 bases lay in between. CDR1 and CDR2 (germline): SGHDT, YYEEEE. In nucleotides, the CDR3 is TGTGCCAGCAGCTTGCGAGGGAACTCCTATGGCTACACCTTC. It yields the protein CASSLRGNSYGYTF.

The rearrangement joins TRBV5-6 to TRBJ2-7, with 10 bases matching TRBD1. The CDR3 totals 15 residues. V shed 3 bases and J 2 bases; nucleotides not matched to a gene: 5. CDR1 is SGHDT and CDR2 is YYEEEE in the germline V gene. The DNA for the CDR3 is TGTGCCAGCAGCTGGGACAGGGGCTCGACCTACGAGCAGTACTTC. Its translation: CASSWDRGSTYEQYF.

The chain recombines TRBV7-2 with TRBJ1-2; the D is unclear. V was cut by 1 base and J by 4 bases, with 4 bases left in between. The CDR3 runs 12 residues. The germline CDR1 and CDR2 sequences are SGHTA and FQGNSA. This CDR3 reads CASSLEPYGYTF. The CDR3 bases are TGTGCCAGCAGCTTAGAGCCCTATGGCTACACCTTC.

The chain is built from TRBV7-8 and TRBJ1-4; 8 bases align to TRBD1. Germline V gene lookup returns CDR1 SGHVS and CDR2 FQNEAQ. V lost 5 bases and J lost 4; bases outside the gene matches: 9. This CDR3 contains 16 residues. The CDR3, as DNA: TGTGCCAGCAGCGATCAGGGGGCGGATGGTAATGAAAAACTGTTTTTT. Protein sequence: CASSDQGADGNEKLFF.

The rearrangement links TRBV30 to TRBJ1-3, with 7 nucleotides matching TRBD1. This CDR3 has 15 amino acids. In germline, CDR1 is GTSNPN, CDR2 SVGIG (reference sequence). After removal of 4 bases from V and 2 bases from J, the junction contained 8 bases not matched to a gene. The CDR3 nucleotides are TGTGCCTGGACCAAAGGGGGCGGCCCTGGAAACACCATATATTTT. It specifies CAWTKGGGPGNTIYF. Filled out from reference TRBV30 and TRBJ1-3, the complete variable domain reads SQTIHQWPATLVQPVGSPLSLECTVEGTSNPNLYWYRQAAGRGLQLLFYSVGIGQISSEVPQNLSASRPQDRQFILSSKKLLLSDSGFYLCAWTKGGGPGNTIYFGEGSWLTVV.

V is TRBV6-5 and J is TRBJ2-2; 9 bases are a match to TRBD1. V gave up 5 bases and J gave up 4 bases; unmatched junction bases: 2. Germline CDR1 MNHEY, CDR2 SVGAGI. CDR3 length: 14 residues. CDR3: CASSETGGTGELFF. The CDR3 coding sequence is TGTGCCAGCAGTGAGACAGGGGGCACCGGGGAGCTGTTTTTT.

The chain couples TRBV4-3 to TRBJ2-7, with a possible D match to TRBD2 (5 bases). Trimming cost V 1 base and J 6 bases, with 10 bases left between them. Germline lookup yields CDR1 LGHNA and CDR2 YSLEER. The CDR3 consists of 13 residues. The CDR3 loop is CASSQVRGIEQYF. CDR3 sequence (DNA): TGCGCCAGCAGCCAAGTAAGAGGGATCGAGCAGTACTTC.

The chain is built from TRBV27 and TRBJ2-7, with 7 nucleotides matching TRBD2. The germline CDR1 and CDR2 sequences are MNHEY and SMNVEV (reference sequence). This CDR3 spans 14 amino acids. V trimming: 6 bases; J trimming: 0 bases; junction bases outside the gene matches: 5. The CDR3 spells CASSPGGGSYEQYF. The CDR3 region has the DNA TGTGCCAGCAGCCCTGGCGGGGGCTCCTACGAGCAGTACTTC.

This rearrangement joins TRBV10-1 to TRBJ2-3; D is uncertain. V dropped 10 bases and J dropped 0 bases, with 11 bases sitting between them. The CDR3 loop spans 13 amino acids. CDR1 is WNHNN, CDR2 SYGVQD, per germline (reference sequence). CDR3 coding DNA: TGCGCCATCAGACTGTCTAGCACAGATACGCAGTATTTT. Protein product: CAIRLSSTDTQYF.

The chain recombines TRBV5-1 with TRBJ1-5; 8 bases agree with TRBD1. Germline values: CDR1 SGHRS, CDR2 YFSETQ. V shed 0 bases, J shed 3 bases, and the junction held 2 bases outside the gene matches. The length of the CDR3 is 15 residues. The DNA of the CDR3 is TGCGCCAGCAGCTTGGACAGGGGGGACAATCAGCCCCAGCATTTT. It specifies CASSLDRGDNQPQHF.

The chain combines TRBV7-2 with TRBJ2-3; 9 bases agree with TRBD2. CDR1 is SGHTA and CDR2 is FQGNSA in the germline V gene. V was clipped by 6 bases and J by 0 bases; unmatched bases: 13. The CDR3 length is 18 residues. CDR3 sequence reads: CASRRGRGGVSSTDTQYF. CDR3 bases: TGTGCCAGCAGAAGGGGGCGGGGGGGCGTGTCTAGCACAGATACGCAGTATTTT.

The CDR3 DNA follows: TGTGCCAGCAGCTTGGCAGGGTCCTACGAGCAGTACTTC. Its translation: CASSLAGSYEQYF. The genes are TRBV5-5 and TRBJ2-7; tentatively, D is TRBD1 (5 bases). The germline gives CDR1 SGHKS, CDR2 YYEKEE (reference sequence). The CDR3 covers 13 residues. V lost 0 bases and J 1 base, leaving 5 bases between the germline ends.

This chain joins TRBV7-3 and TRBJ2-1; D is possibly TRBD1 (5 bases). The length of the CDR3 is 17 residues. V shed 1 base and J shed 0 bases, with 13 bases lying between them. The germline CDR1 and CDR2 sequences are SGHTA and FQGTGA. Written as DNA, the CDR3 is TGTGCCAGCAGCTTAATAGACAGATCGAGCTCCTACAATGAGCAGTTCTTC. As protein: CASSLIDRSSSYNEQFF.

The chain combines TRBV15 with TRBJ2-2; no firm D call. Trimming shortened V by 1 base and J by 5 bases, and 8 bases separated the two germline ends. Germline CDR1 LNHNV, CDR2 YYDKDF (reference sequence). The CDR3 consists of 14 residues. CDR3 amino acids: CATSRGTMTGELFF. The CDR3 coding sequence is TGTGCCACCAGCAGAGGCACTATGACCGGGGAGCTGTTTTTT.

J is TRBJ1-3 and V is TRBV2, with D perhaps matching TRBD1 (6 bases). The CDR3 consists of 15 residues. Trimming cost V 4 bases and J 3 bases, with 13 bases left between them. Per the germline V gene, CDR1 is SNHLY and CDR2 is FYNNEI. The CDR3 here is CASSGEQGYGNTIYF. The CDR3 region has the DNA TGTGCCAGCAGTGGGGAACAGGGTTATGGAAACACCATATATTTT.

The V and J genes are TRBV15 and TRBJ1-5, with TRBD1 matching over 9 bases. The CDR3 runs 18 residues. Germline V gene sequence: CDR1 LNHNV, CDR2 YYDKDF (reference sequence). Losses at the gene ends were 3 bases for V and 1 base for J; bases not matched to a gene: 10. The CDR3 coding sequence is TGTGCCACCAGCAGGGACAGGGGTTCGAGGAGGAGCAATCAGCCCCAGCATTTT. It is translated as CATSRDRGSRRSNQPQHF.

The chain combines TRBV7-3 with TRBJ2-5, with 14 bases that match TRBD2. This CDR3 has 16 residues. Germline-derived CDR1 and CDR2 are SGHTA and FQGTGA. Losses at the gene ends were 4 bases for V and 2 bases for J; bases not matched to a gene: 3. CDR3 coding DNA: TGTGCCAGCAGCTCTGGACTAGCGGGGGGTCAAGAGACCCAGTACTTC. Its protein is CASSSGLAGGQETQYF.

The chain has TRBV5-1 and TRBJ2-7, with a weak D call TRBD1 (5 bases). The CDR3 has 14 amino acids. V was shortened by 3 bases and J by 0 bases, with 10 bases between the two germline ends. The germline V gene encodes CDR1 SGHRS and CDR2 YFSETQ. In nucleotides, the CDR3 is TGCGCCAGCAGCTCCGACAGTCTCTCCTACGAGCAGTACTTC. It codes for CASSSDSLSYEQYF.